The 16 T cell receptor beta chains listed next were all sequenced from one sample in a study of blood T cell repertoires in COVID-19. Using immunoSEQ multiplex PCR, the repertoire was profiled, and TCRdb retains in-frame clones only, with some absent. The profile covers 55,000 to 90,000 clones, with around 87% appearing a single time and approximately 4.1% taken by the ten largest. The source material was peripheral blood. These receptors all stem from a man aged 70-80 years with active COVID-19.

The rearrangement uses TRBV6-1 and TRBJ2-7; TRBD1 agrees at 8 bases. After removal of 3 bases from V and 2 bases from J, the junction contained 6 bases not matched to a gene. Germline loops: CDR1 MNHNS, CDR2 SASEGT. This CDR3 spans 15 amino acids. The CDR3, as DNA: TGTGCCAGCAGTGAGGCGGACAGGGTCCCCTACGAGCAGTACTTC. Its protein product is CASSEADRVPYEQYF.

CDR3 loop: CASSMGGTRTYEQYF. In DNA, the CDR3 is TGTGCCAGTAGTATGGGGGGGACTAGAACCTACGAGCAGTACTTC. The V and J genes are TRBV19 and TRBJ2-7, with 8 bases aligning to TRBD2. Germline V lookup: CDR1 LNHDA, CDR2 SQIVND (reference sequence). The ends lost 3 bases at V and 2 bases at J; junction bases unmatched: 6. CDR3 length: 15 amino acids.

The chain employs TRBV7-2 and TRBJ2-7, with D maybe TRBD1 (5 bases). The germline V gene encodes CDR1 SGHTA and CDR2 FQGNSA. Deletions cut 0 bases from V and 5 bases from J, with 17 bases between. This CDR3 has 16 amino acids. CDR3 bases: TGTGCCAGCAGCTTAGCAGGGCAGGGTCGTTTCCACGAGCAGTACTTC. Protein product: CASSLAGQGRFHEQYF.

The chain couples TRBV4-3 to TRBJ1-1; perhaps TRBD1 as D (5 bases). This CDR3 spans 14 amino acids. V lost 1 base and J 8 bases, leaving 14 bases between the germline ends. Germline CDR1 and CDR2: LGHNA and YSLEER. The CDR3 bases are TGCGCCAGCAGCCAAGTTGGGAATGGGGGGGAAGCTTTCTTT. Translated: CASSQVGNGGEAFF.

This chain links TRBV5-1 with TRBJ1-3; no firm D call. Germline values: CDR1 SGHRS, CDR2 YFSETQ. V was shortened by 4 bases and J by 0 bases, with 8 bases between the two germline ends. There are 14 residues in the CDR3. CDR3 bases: TGCGCCAGCAGCCCTGGCAGCTCTGGAAACACCATATATTTT. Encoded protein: CASSPGSSGNTIYF.

The DNA of the CDR3 is TGTGCCAGCAGCTTGGTGGTAGCGGGAGGGCCTGGTCCGTTCTTC. This gives the protein CASSLVVAGGPGPFF. The chain uses TRBV5-6 and TRBJ2-1; 11 bases line up with TRBD2. The CDR3 runs to 15 residues. With V trimmed by 0 bases and J by 15 bases, 11 bases remained unmatched. The germline gives CDR1 SGHDT, CDR2 YYEEEE.

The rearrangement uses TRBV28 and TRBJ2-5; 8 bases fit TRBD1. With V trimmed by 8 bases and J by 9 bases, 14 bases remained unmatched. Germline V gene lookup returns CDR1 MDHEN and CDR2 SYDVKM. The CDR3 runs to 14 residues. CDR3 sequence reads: CASDDRGGFGSQYF. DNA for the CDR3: TGTGCCAGCGACGACAGGGGCGGTTTTGGGTCCCAGTACTTC.

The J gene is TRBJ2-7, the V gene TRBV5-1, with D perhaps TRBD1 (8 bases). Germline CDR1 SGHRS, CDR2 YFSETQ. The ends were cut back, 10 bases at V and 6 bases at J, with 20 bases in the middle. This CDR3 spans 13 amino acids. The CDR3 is CASHRGGSGEQYF. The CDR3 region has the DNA TGCGCCTCCCACAGGGGGGGTTCGGGCGAGCAGTACTTC.

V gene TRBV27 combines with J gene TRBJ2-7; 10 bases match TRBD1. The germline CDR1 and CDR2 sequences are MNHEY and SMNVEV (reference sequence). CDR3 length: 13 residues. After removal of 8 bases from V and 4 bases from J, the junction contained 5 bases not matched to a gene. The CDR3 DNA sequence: TGTGCCAGCCACCGGGACAGGGGTTACGAGCAGTACTTC. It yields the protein CASHRDRGYEQYF.

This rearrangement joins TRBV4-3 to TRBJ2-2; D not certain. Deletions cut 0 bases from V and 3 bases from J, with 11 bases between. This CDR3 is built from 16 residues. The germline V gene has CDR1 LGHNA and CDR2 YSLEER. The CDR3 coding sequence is TGCGCCAGCAGCCAAGACTTCTACCGCGACACCGGGGAGCTGTTTTTT. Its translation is CASSQDFYRDTGELFF.

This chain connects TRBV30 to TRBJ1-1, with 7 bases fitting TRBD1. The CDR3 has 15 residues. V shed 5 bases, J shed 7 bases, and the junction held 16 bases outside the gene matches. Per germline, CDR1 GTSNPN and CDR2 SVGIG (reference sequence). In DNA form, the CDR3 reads TGTGCCTGGGACAGGGCGCCCGGACGCCCATTTGAAGCTTTCTTT. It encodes CAWDRAPGRPFEAFF.

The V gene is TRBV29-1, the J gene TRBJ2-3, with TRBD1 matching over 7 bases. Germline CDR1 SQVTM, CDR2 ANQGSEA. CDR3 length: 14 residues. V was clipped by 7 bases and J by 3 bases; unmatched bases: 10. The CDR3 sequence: CSGTTGQETDTQYF. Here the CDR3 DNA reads TGCAGCGGAACGACAGGACAGGAAACAGATACGCAGTATTTT.

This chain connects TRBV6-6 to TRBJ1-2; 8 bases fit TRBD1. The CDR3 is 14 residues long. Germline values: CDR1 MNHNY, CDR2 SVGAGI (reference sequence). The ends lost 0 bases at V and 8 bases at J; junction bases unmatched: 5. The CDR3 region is CASSYSGQGAGYTF. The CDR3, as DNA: TGTGCCAGCAGTTACTCCGGACAGGGTGCGGGCTACACCTTC.

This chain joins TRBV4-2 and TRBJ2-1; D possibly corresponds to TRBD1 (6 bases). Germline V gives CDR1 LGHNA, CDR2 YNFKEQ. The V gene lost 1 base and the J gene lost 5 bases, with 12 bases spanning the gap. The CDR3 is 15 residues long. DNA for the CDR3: TGTGCCAGCAGCCAAGCAGGGGCGGACCACAATGAGCAGTTCTTC. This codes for CASSQAGADHNEQFF.

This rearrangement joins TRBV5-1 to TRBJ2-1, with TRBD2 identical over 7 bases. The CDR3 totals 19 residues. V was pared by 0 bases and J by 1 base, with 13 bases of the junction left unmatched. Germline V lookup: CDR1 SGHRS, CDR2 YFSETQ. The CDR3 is CASSLGRGLASGSYNEQFF. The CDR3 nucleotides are TGCGCCAGCAGCTTGGGTCGGGGGTTGGCTAGCGGATCCTACAATGAGCAGTTCTTC.

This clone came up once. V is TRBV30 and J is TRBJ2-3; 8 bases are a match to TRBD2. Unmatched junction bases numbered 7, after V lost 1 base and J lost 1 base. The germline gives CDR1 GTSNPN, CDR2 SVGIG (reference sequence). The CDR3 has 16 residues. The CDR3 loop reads CAWSGAGLGGTDTQYF. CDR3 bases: TGTGCCTGGAGTGGTGCGGGACTAGGGGGCACAGATACGCAGTATTTT. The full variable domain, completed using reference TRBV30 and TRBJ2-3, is SQTIHQWPATLVQPVGSPLSLECTVEGTSNPNLYWYRQAAGRGLQLLFYSVGIGQISSEVPQNLSASRPQDRQFILSSKKLLLSDSGFYLCAWSGAGLGGTDTQYFGPGTRLTVL.